This T cell receptor beta chain was recorded in a study of T cell clonotyping in hematopoietic cell transplantation (dated by TCRdb to about 2021). Notes on the research overall: A total of 130 or so blood samples were gathered in the study from a few dozen consecutive transplant recipients along with their related donors. Recruitment of patients was conducted between September 2015 and January 2017, and follow-up was continued until September 2020 or death. What the authors observed across the whole study: Sample size was limited, and cells were not sorted, so CD4 and CD8 repertoire contributions could not be separated. Inverse Simpson Index values from donors and from recipients before transplant predicted broader TCR repertoire diversity after transplant. Overlap with donor repertoires was found for only a small fraction of recipient repertoires, with over 95% found to appear de novo at the given depth. After transplant, TCR diversity in recipients dropped, and pathologically expanded clonotypes climbed progressively between day 30 and day 180.

Regarding this clone: The target of this receptor is not known. The sample holds no much larger clone one base away, and base qualities are not on file.

Trimming costs V 8 bases and J 4 bases, and their ends lie 20 bases apart. CDR1 MNHEY and CDR2 SMNVEV were looked up in the germline V gene (reference sequence). Reading from cysteine to phenylalanine, the CDR3 counts 15 amino acids. The kept DNA is CDR3 alone, 45 bases in frame from the first base. The time point tag for this specimen amounts to: 100 days after allo-HCT. Blood from recipients was drawn roughly 28 days before transplant, then again at days 30, 100 and 180 after transplant. Nuclei Lysis Solution was used to extract genomic DNA from fresh or cryopreserved unfractionated peripheral blood mononuclear cells. The immunoSEQ assay, a bias-controlled multiplex PCR using V- and J-specific primers, was used to amplify TCR beta CDR3 regions from genomic DNA. In a second PCR step, the CDR3 amplicons were tagged with a proprietary barcode plus Illumina adapter sequences. CDR3 libraries were sequenced on an Illumina MiSeq instrument. Processing in the source paper ran as follows. Export and quality control were performed with immunoSEQ Analyzer 3.0, and downstream analyses were performed with R Bioconductor and Immunarch. Repertoire metrics were calculated using only productive rearrangements within the normalized downsampled data set. In the normalized cohort, clonotypes with more than 5 templates were defined as pathologically expanded. Repertoire diversity was measured with the Inverse Simpson Index. To capture all clonotypes, the CMV-specificity analyses were run on the non-normalized data set. TCRdb retrieved this table from immuneACCESS and kept in-frame rearrangements only. Not all clones are present; in checked studies, unresolved V genes account for under half, and no reason is known for the remainder. The V and J calls and clone size are taken from that table; D and trimming were inferred from the DNA. Recorded for this sample are about 29,000 clones; 92% of them occurred a single time. Roughly a tenth of the sample rests with the top ten.

The TCR originated in a female patient in her fifties or sixties who had an allogeneic stem cell transplant from a related donor, so the T cells may come from the graft donor. Some clones in this sample may be carry-over from other donors' samples. The starting material was PBMCs, obtained 100 days after allogeneic stem cell transplant. The rearrangement combines TRBV27 with TRBJ1-2, with TRBD1 tentatively as D gene (6 bases match). The CDR3 amino acid sequence is: CASRRGGLLRYGYTF. The DNA sequence reads TGTGCCAGCCGGAGGGGGGGGCTACTTCGCTATGGCTACACCTTC.